The 9 T cell receptor beta chains given below trace back to one sample, sequenced in a study of shared clonotypes between healthy human individuals. Clones were read by immunoSEQ multiplex PCR, and TCRdb kept only the in-frame ones, dropping some. The sample has millions of clones, approximately 90% seen once; the top ten hold roughly 0.15%. Specimen: naive CD4+ T cells sorted from blood. The subset is: CD45RA+ positively selected. These receptors were taken from a man aged 18 to 30 in good health.

The chain is built from TRBV7-2 and TRBJ2-5; tentative D call: TRBD2 (6 bases). Trimming stripped 7 bases from V and 4 bases from J, with 13 bases between. CDR1 is SGHTA and CDR2 is FQGNSA in the germline V gene. CDR3 size: 13 residues. The CDR3 loop is CASIRDLAETQYF. The CDR3 DNA reads TGTGCCAGCATCCGGGACTTAGCAGAGACCCAGTACTTC.

This clone turned up a few times. This sequence joins TRBV4-1 and TRBJ1-5; no definite D call. The CDR3 is 12 residues long. Germline loops: CDR1 MGHRA, CDR2 YSYEKL. Trimming pared 5 bases from V and 6 bases from J, leaving 8 bases between. The CDR3 coding sequence is TGCGCCAGCAGCAATGGAGGTCAGCCCCAGCATTTT. Translation gives CASSNGGQPQHF.

CDR3 bases: TGTGCCAGCAATTCGGGGGCGGCAGGGGGAAACTATGGCTACACCTTC. As protein: CASNSGAAGGNYGYTF. J is TRBJ1-2 and V is TRBV28, with TRBD1 matching over 7 bases. CDR1 and CDR2 (germline): MDHEN, SYDVKM. Trimming took 7 bases from V and 2 from J; bases not matched to a gene: 13. This CDR3 is built from 16 residues.

The genes are TRBV2 and TRBJ2-7, with TRBD2 as a possible D gene (5 bases). The CDR3 has 14 amino acids. V lost 7 bases to trimming and J lost 5 bases, with 18 bases between them. Germline CDR1 is SNHLY and CDR2 is FYNNEI. The DNA of the CDR3 is TGTGCCAGCACTACGGCGCGAGGGCCTAACGAGCAGTACTTC. This translates into CASTTARGPNEQYF.

This clone was found once. Here the CDR3 reads CASTLLGYEQYF. CDR3 coding DNA: TGCGCCAGCACGTTGCTGGGATACGAGCAGTACTTC. The chain joins TRBV10-2 to TRBJ2-7; D call uncertain. V gave up 7 bases and J gave up 4 bases, with 11 bases separating them. The CDR3 extends over 12 amino acids. Germline V CDR1 and CDR2: WSHSY, SAAADI.

This chain joins TRBV4-1 and TRBJ2-2; TRBD1 is a possible D gene (6 bases). Germline CDR1 reads MGHRA; CDR2 reads YSYEKL. The CDR3 totals 13 residues. The V end was cut by 2 bases, the J end by 9 bases, with 10 bases between. CDR3 sequence: CASSQLDRRELFF. DNA for the CDR3: TGCGCCAGCAGCCAATTAGACAGGCGGGAGCTGTTTTTT.

CDR3 protein: CASSLPGTSGGLETQYF. In nucleotides, the CDR3 is TGCGCCAGCAGCCTTCCCGGGACTAGCGGGGGTTTAGAGACCCAGTACTTC. The chain is built from TRBV5-1 and TRBJ2-5, with 14 bases lining up with TRBD2. Losses at the gene ends were 4 bases for V and 4 bases for J; bases not matched to a gene: 9. The CDR3 consists of 17 residues. Looked up from germline, CDR1 is SGHRS and CDR2 is YFSETQ.

CDR3 amino acids: CASSWTTSTDTQYF. In nucleotides, the CDR3 is TGTGCCAGCAGCTGGACCACTAGCACAGATACGCAGTATTTT. This rearrangement joins TRBV5-4 to TRBJ2-3; no reliable D call. This CDR3 is 14 amino acids long. Between the trimmed V and J ends, which lost 3 bases and 0 bases, there was a span of 8 bases. Germline CDR1 and CDR2: SGHNT and YYREEE (reference sequence).

The V call is TRBV11-2, the J call TRBJ1-2; D is unresolved. CDR1 is SGHAT, CDR2 FQNNGV, per germline. This CDR3 has 14 amino acids. Trimming removed 0 bases from V and 8 bases from J, with 13 bases in between. Here the CDR3 reads CASSLDRPNNGYTF. DNA of the CDR3: TGTGCCAGCAGCTTAGATCGGCCCAACAACGGCTACACCTTC.